This passage covers 12 T cell receptor beta chains from one sample sequenced in a study of shared clonotypes between healthy human individuals. Assay used: immunoSEQ multiplex PCR; TCRdb lists only in-frame clones, some missing. The profile covers 190,000 or so clones, with 65% to 80% appearing a single time and about 10% taken by the ten largest. The specimen sequenced was memory CD4+ T cells sorted from blood. Stated subset: CD45RA-negative fraction. The origin of the receptors is a man aged 30 to 39 in good health.

This clone showed up just a few times. The CDR3 reads CSVEDNSGRLNEQFF. As DNA, the CDR3 is TGCAGCGTTGAAGATAATAGCGGGAGACTCAATGAGCAGTTCTTC. This chain connects TRBV29-1 to TRBJ2-1; 9 nucleotides agree with TRBD2. Germline CDR1 SQVTM, CDR2 ANQGSEA. The CDR3 runs to 15 residues. The V and J ends lost 0 bases and 6 bases, in that order; junction bases with no gene match: 6.

The chain is built from TRBV5-4 and TRBJ2-6, with D perhaps being TRBD1 or TRBD2 (6 bases each). Per germline, CDR1 SGHNT and CDR2 YYREEE (reference sequence). The CDR3 runs to 15 residues. The germline V and J ends were trimmed by 9 bases and 4 bases, with 17 bases remaining between them. This CDR3 is CATVKRGVGANVLTF. CDR3 bases: TGTGCCACCGTCAAGAGGGGGGTCGGGGCCAACGTCCTGACTTTC.

The CDR3 DNA reads as TGTGCCAGCAGCGTCCGCCAGGGGACGGACCCTGGAAACACCATATATTTT. This codes for CASSVRQGTDPGNTIYF. The chain links TRBV9 to TRBJ1-3, with D possibly being TRBD1 (6 bases). This CDR3 region has 17 residues. Germline lookup yields CDR1 SGDLS and CDR2 YYNGEE. Trimming left V 2 bases short and J 2 bases short, with 17 bases between.

The rearrangement uses TRBV7-9 and TRBJ2-5, with 10 bases identical to TRBD2. Trimming removed 1 base from V and 4 bases from J; junction bases left unmatched: 6. Germline loops: CDR1 SEHNR, CDR2 FQNEAQ (reference sequence). This CDR3 comprises 16 residues. For the CDR3, the DNA is TGTGCCAGCAGCTTAGGGCTAGCGGGAGTAGGAGAGACCCAGTACTTC. Its translation is CASSLGLAGVGETQYF.

The chain carries TRBV27 and TRBJ2-5; 12 nucleotides match TRBD2. The ends lost 4 bases at V and 5 bases at J; junction bases unmatched: 8. The CDR3 runs 16 residues. The germline V gene has CDR1 MNHEY and CDR2 SMNVEV (reference sequence). CDR3 in amino acids: CASSSSSGRGGETQYF. The CDR3 bases are TGTGCCAGCAGTTCCTCTAGCGGGAGGGGCGGCGAGACCCAGTACTTC.

The V gene is TRBV28, the J gene TRBJ1-5, with D possibly TRBD1 on 6 matching bases. Trimming left V 5 bases short and J 7 bases short, with 12 bases between. From germline, CDR1 is MDHEN and CDR2 SYDVKM. There are 13 residues in the CDR3. CDR3 protein: CASSGSRGQPQHF. The CDR3 coding sequence is TGTGCCAGCAGTGGCTCGAGGGGGCAGCCCCAGCATTTT.

The CDR3: CASSARMGRETQYF. The CDR3 coding sequence is TGTGCCAGTAGTGCCAGGATGGGTCGAGAGACCCAGTACTTC. The V gene is TRBV19, the J gene TRBJ2-5; D is ambiguous. The V end lost 5 bases, the J end lost 4 bases, and 14 bases lay between the germline ends. Germline-derived CDR1 and CDR2 are LNHDA and SQIVND (reference sequence). The CDR3 extends over 14 amino acids.

This clone appeared a few times. This chain joins TRBV27 and TRBJ2-2; a weak D match, TRBD1 (6 bases). CDR3 length: 16 amino acids. Germline CDR1 is MNHEY and CDR2 is SMNVEV (reference sequence). The V gene lost 6 bases and the J gene lost 7 bases, with 21 bases spanning the gap. The CDR3 sequence: CASRPQGSAWGGELFF. In DNA form, the CDR3 reads TGTGCCAGCAGGCCACAGGGTTCGGCCTGGGGCGGGGAGCTGTTTTTT.

A single count supports this clone. The chain uses TRBV7-9 and TRBJ2-5; D gene ambiguous. The CDR3 runs to 11 residues. Trimming removed 2 bases from V and 5 bases from J, with 3 bases in between. Germline V gene data show CDR1 as SEHNR and CDR2 as FQNEAQ (reference sequence). The CDR3 coding sequence is TGTGCCAGCAGCTTAACGGAGACCCAGTACTTC. Its translation is CASSLTETQYF.

This rearrangement joins TRBV7-2 to TRBJ2-1, with TRBD2 matching over 8 bases. V was clipped by 1 base and J by 4 bases; unmatched bases: 9. The CDR3 extends over 17 amino acids. Germline assignment: CDR1 SGHTA and CDR2 FQGNSA. CDR3 amino acids: CASSLDRAGRGYNEQFF. CDR3 DNA: TGTGCCAGCAGCTTAGATCGGGCCGGGAGGGGGTACAATGAGCAGTTCTTC.

Many counts were recorded for this clone. Different DNA sequences within this sample yield the same CDR3. This chain joins TRBV5-1 and TRBJ2-5; TRBD1 is a possible D gene (6 bases). Germline V gene lookup returns CDR1 SGHRS and CDR2 YFSETQ. The length of the CDR3 is 13 residues. V gave up 5 bases and J gave up 1 base, with 9 bases separating them. The chain's CDR3 is CASSGGGQETQYF. The CDR3 nucleotides are TGCGCCAGCAGTGGGGGCGGCCAAGAGACCCAGTACTTC.

The chain carries TRBV15 and TRBJ1-1, with D unresolved. Germline V gene lookup returns CDR1 LNHNV and CDR2 YYDKDF (reference sequence). The CDR3 runs to 13 residues. The germline V and J ends were trimmed by 0 bases and 7 bases, with 9 bases remaining between them. CDR3 region: CATSRDLLYEAFF. The CDR3 DNA follows: TGTGCCACCAGCAGAGATTTGCTGTATGAAGCTTTCTTT.